This T cell receptor beta chain was profiled in a study of post-analysis software for immune sequencing data. General observations from the study: Controls had lower frequencies than patients of a handful of TRBV segments, which included TRBV5-6, TRBV5-1 and TRBV20-1.

Concerning this clonotype: Its target is not known.

V was shortened by 5 bases and J by 5 bases, with 13 bases between the two germline ends. The CDR3 spans 14 residues. Germline lookup yields CDR1 SGHTA and CDR2 FQGNSA. TCR beta cDNA libraries included unique molecular identifiers. A few hundred thousand cDNA molecules came from around 1 to 9.1 million T cells. MiXCR was run by TCRdb on the PCR reads, yielding one entry per CDR3 protein. The sample contains hundreds of thousands of distinct CDR3 sequences, 39% of which appear only once. Material: blood. This TCR derives from a girl aged 2 to 10 with multiple sclerosis. The rearrangement joins TRBV7-2 to TRBJ2-4; D remains unclear. CDR3 bases: TGTGCCAGCAGCCAGAGAGAATGGGAAAACATTCAGTACTTC. Its protein is CASSQREWENIQYF.